The 6 T cell receptor beta chains below come from one sample, sequenced in a study of T cell repertoires in cytomegalovirus infection. These receptors have no identified antigens. Using its own MiXCR run on the reads, TCRdb lists one record per CDR3 protein. This sample yields about 700,000 distinct CDR3 sequences, of which around a third are seen a single time; roughly 20% belongs to the top ten. The sequencing used cultured PBMCs, collected from culture after CMV antigen stimulation. The source is a human donor in good health (CMV status not recorded). Some clones in this sample may be carry-over from other donors' samples.

Only a few counts were recorded for this clonotype. This chain links TRBV12-5 with TRBJ2-2, with D perhaps matching TRBD1 (6 bases). This CDR3 has 12 amino acids. Germline V gene data show CDR1 as LGHNT and CDR2 as FRNRAP. V shed 5 bases and J shed 5 bases, with 6 bases lying between them. This CDR3 is CASGTGTGELFF. Written as DNA, the CDR3 is TGTGCTAGTGGTACAGGGACCGGGGAGCTGTTTTTT.

The chain has TRBV4-1 and TRBJ2-2; no clear D. CDR1 and CDR2 from the germline V gene are MGHRA and YSYEKL. The V and J ends lost 0 bases and 3 bases respectively, with 8 bases between them. The CDR3 extends over 15 amino acids. CDR3 loop: CASSQEASYTGELFF. In nucleotides, the CDR3 is TGCGCCAGCAGCCAAGAGGCCAGCTACACCGGGGAGCTGTTTTTT.

The chain joins TRBV5-1 to TRBJ2-7, with 9 positions matching TRBD1. J was trimmed by 1 base and V by 2 bases; bases with no gene match: 13. Germline assignment: CDR1 SGHRS and CDR2 YFSETQ. The CDR3 spans 18 residues. The CDR3 DNA reads as TGCGCCAGCAGCTTCGCCCTAGAGACTGGGACAGGGTCCTACGAGCAGTACTTC. Protein sequence: CASSFALETGTGSYEQYF.

This clonotype was observed a handful of times. This chain uses TRBV6-1 with TRBJ2-3, with 7 nucleotides matching TRBD1. The CDR3 contains 13 residues. The V gene's germline CDR1 is MNHNS and CDR2 SASEGT. Germline trimming cut 7 bases from V and 5 bases from J; bases unmatched to any gene: 6. DNA of the CDR3: TGTGCCAGCAAGGGACAGAACCTAGATACGCAGTATTTT. Translated: CASKGQNLDTQYF.

This clonotype occurred a few times. The chain employs TRBV20-1 and TRBJ2-5, with 7 nucleotides matching TRBD1. The CDR3 is 15 residues long. Germline V CDR1 and CDR2: DFQATT, SNEGSKA (reference sequence). The ends lost 3 bases at V and 2 bases at J; junction bases unmatched: 9. CDR3 sequence reads: CSASRDSQLQETQYF. The CDR3 DNA reads as TGCAGTGCTAGCCGGGACAGCCAACTACAAGAGACCCAGTACTTC.

This clonotype has a handful of counts. V and J are TRBV7-2 and TRBJ2-5; TRBD1 is a possible D gene (5 bases). V lost 11 bases and J lost 5, with 24 bases in between. The germline V gene encodes CDR1 SGHTA and CDR2 FQGNSA. The length of the CDR3 is 15 residues. DNA for the CDR3: TGTGCCTCCGCTGACCTAGGGGCTAGAGAGGAGACCCAGTACTTC. It specifies CASADLGAREETQYF.